This T cell receptor (beta chain) was sequenced for a study of tumor-infiltrating lymphocytes in primary liver carcinoma. Overall study context: Primary liver carcinoma in the patients was surgically resected. Tissue type made little difference to sample yields of roughly 3.65 to 7.5 million productive TCRbeta reads.

The CDR3 has 15 amino acids. The ends lost 3 bases at V and 14 bases at J; junction bases unmatched: 14. The germline V gene has CDR1 SGHKS and CDR2 YYEKEE (reference sequence). TCR beta cDNA was made from roughly 450 ng total RNA with a constant-region primer. Sequencing libraries for TCR beta derived from three nested multiplex PCR rounds that used slightly modified ARM-PCR. The first two PCR rounds used TRBV1-TRBV30 forward primers with a C-beta reverse primer, 10 to 11 cycles each. One entry per CDR3 protein, called by TCRdb with MiXCR from the multiplex PCR reads. This table has approximately 340,000 distinct CDR3 sequences, around three fifths appearing once. Unsorted whole blood yielded blood RNA, and germline DNA was extracted as well. About this clonotype itself: Possible read error: a much larger clone is one base away.

V and J are TRBV5-5 and TRBJ2-1, with 10 bases fitting TRBD2. Material: peripheral blood. This TCR came from a man aged 40-49 years with primary liver carcinoma and hepatitis B virus infection. For the CDR3, the DNA is TGTGCCAGCAGCTCCGGGACTAGCGAGTCCCATGGGGAGTTCTTC. Its translation is CASSSGTSESHGEFF.